These 13 T cell receptor beta chains share one sample of origin, sequenced in a study of CD8+CD57+ T cells in acquired aplastic anemia. The template used for profiling TCR beta VDJ and CDR3 was genomic DNA. TCRdb independently ran MiXCR on the reads; one entry per CDR3 protein. The sample consists of around 190,000 distinct CDR3 sequences, around half of them appearing once. The sequencing sample was made of sorted CD4+, CD8+, or CD8+CD57+ T cells (not recorded which) from PBMCs. The source of these receptors is a human donor in good health, serving as a control.

V and J are TRBV7-2 and TRBJ2-3; no firm D call. CDR3 length: 17 residues. Trimming cost V 5 bases and J 15 bases, with 33 bases left between them. Germline V gene sequence: CDR1 SGHTA, CDR2 FQGNSA. CDR3 sequence reads: CASSRRLTSMSTDTRYF. The CDR3 region has the DNA TGTGCCAGCAGCCGCCGCCTGACCTCGATGAGCACAGATACGCGATATTTT.

Only a few counts were recorded for this clonotype. Since a much larger clone is just one base distant, this may be a read error. This rearrangement joins TRBV7-8 to TRBJ1-6; the D gene is possibly TRBD1 (5 bases). Per the germline V gene, CDR1 is SGHVS and CDR2 is FQNEAQ. The V end was cut by 4 bases, the J end by 6 bases, with 22 bases between. The CDR3 is made up of 18 amino acids. In nucleotides, the CDR3 is TGTGCCAGCAGCTACCGGGGGGGGGGGAGTCTTTGTAATTCACCCCTCCACTTT. This translates into CASSYRGGGSLCNSPLHF. The entire variable domain, with the rest obtained from reference TRBV7-8 and TRBJ1-6, is as follows: GAGVSQSPRYKVAKRGQDVALRCDPISGHVSLFWYQQALGQGPEFLTYFQNEAQLDKSGLPSDRFFAERPEGSVSTLKIQRTQQEDSAVYLCASSYRGGGSLCNSPLHFGNGTRLTVT.

In this sample, this clonotype turned up many times. DNA of the CDR3: TGTGCCAGCAGTTTAGTTCCAGGGAAAGGAGCTAACTATGGCTACACCTTC. Its protein is CASSLVPGKGANYGYTF. V usage is TRBV12-3 or TRBV12-4 and J usage is TRBJ1-2; maybe TRBD1 (5 bases). This CDR3 has 17 residues. Trimming removed 1 base at V and 0 bases at J, with 15 bases between.

V usage is TRBV7-2 and J usage is TRBJ2-7; TRBD1 is a possible D gene (6 bases). With 5 bases removed from V and 0 bases from J, the gap between germline ends came to 11 bases. The CDR3 totals 14 residues. Germline-derived CDR1 and CDR2 are SGHTA and FQGNSA. CDR3: CASSGGHPSYEQYF. The CDR3 coding sequence is TGTGCCAGCAGCGGGGGACACCCCTCCTACGAGCAGTACTTC.

This clonotype was detected many times. This chain uses TRBV29-1 with TRBJ1-1; 7 nucleotides align to TRBD1. Germline assignment: CDR1 SQVTM and CDR2 ANQGSEA. There are 14 residues in the CDR3. J gave up 3 bases and V 3 bases, and 7 bases lay outside the gene matches. The CDR3 loop reads CSVEGDTGDTEAFF. CDR3 coding DNA: TGCAGCGTTGAGGGGGACACAGGGGACACTGAAGCTTTCTTT.

This clonotype has ten or more counts. The CDR3 is CASSSGQGTGELFF. The CDR3 DNA follows: TGTGCCAGCAGTTCGGGACAGGGTACCGGGGAGCTGTTTTTT. The V gene is TRBV28, the J gene TRBJ2-2; 9 positions agree with TRBD1. The germline CDR1 and CDR2 sequences are MDHEN and SYDVKM. This CDR3 comprises 14 residues. The V and J ends lost 4 bases and 5 bases, in that order; junction bases with no gene match: 2.

This clonotype was detected a few times. At one end the junction does not follow the germline gene, possibly because of a read error. The gene calls are TRBV5-1 and TRBJ1-2; TRBD1 is a possible D gene (5 bases). Germline V lookup: CDR1 SGHRS, CDR2 YFSETQ. This CDR3 has 15 amino acids. CDR3 in DNA: TGTGCCAGCAGCTTGTGGTCAGGGACTAACTATGGCTACACCTTC. Its protein is CASSLWSGTNYGYTF.

This clonotype was counted only a few times. In DNA form, the CDR3 reads TGTGCCAGCAGCACATGGGGCAGAGGAGGCTACACCTTC. Its translation is CASSTWGRGGYTF. The V call is TRBV7-8, the J call TRBJ1-2; a possible D gene is TRBD1 (5 bases). The V and J ends lost 5 bases and 8 bases respectively, with 15 bases between them. The CDR3 has 13 amino acids. CDR1 and CDR2 from the germline V gene are SGHVS and FQNEAQ.

The chain has TRBV15 and TRBJ2-7, with 10 bases aligning to TRBD1. V was pared by 0 bases and J by 6 bases, with 5 bases of the junction left unmatched. This CDR3 is built from 15 residues. Per the germline V gene, CDR1 is LNHNV and CDR2 is YYDKDF (reference sequence). CDR3 coding DNA: TGTGCCACCAGCAGAGACAGGGACAGGGGTCTCGAGCAGTACTTC. It specifies CATSRDRDRGLEQYF.

CDR3 in DNA: TGTGCCAGTAGTATCCGGCGGGGGTTAGCTTTCTTT. Residues: CASSIRRGLAFF. The J gene is TRBJ1-1, the V gene TRBV19, with D possibly TRBD1 on 5 matching bases. Germline CDR1 is LNHDA and CDR2 is SQIVND (reference sequence). This CDR3 spans 12 amino acids. Trimming cost V 3 bases and J 10 bases, with 12 bases left between them.

This chain uses TRBV19 with TRBJ1-1; D unresolved. Trimming removed 3 bases at V and 8 bases at J, with 10 bases between. The CDR3 runs 12 residues. Germline V gene lookup returns CDR1 LNHDA and CDR2 SQIVND (reference sequence). The CDR3 is CASSMGVGEAFF. DNA for the CDR3: TGTGCCAGTAGTATGGGAGTAGGGGAAGCTTTCTTT.

The CDR3 protein is CSARVGVTTFNSPLHF. DNA of the CDR3: TGCAGTGCTAGAGTAGGGGTCACAACCTTTAATTCACCCCTCCACTTT. The chain has TRBV20-1 and TRBJ1-6, with D perhaps TRBD1 (5 bases). The CDR3 is 16 amino acids. Trimming cost V 1 base and J 6 bases, with 16 bases left between them. Germline assignment: CDR1 DFQATT and CDR2 SNEGSKA (reference sequence).

This clonotype has a handful of counts. The gene calls are TRBV29-1 and TRBJ2-5, with 12 bases lining up with TRBD2. The CDR3 has 15 amino acids. The V and J ends lost 7 bases and 3 bases, in that order; junction bases with no gene match: 9. Germline assignment: CDR1 SQVTM and CDR2 ANQGSEA. The CDR3 loop is CSGGPRLAGEETQYF. As DNA, the CDR3 is TGCAGCGGCGGACCCAGACTAGCGGGGGAAGAGACCCAGTACTTC.